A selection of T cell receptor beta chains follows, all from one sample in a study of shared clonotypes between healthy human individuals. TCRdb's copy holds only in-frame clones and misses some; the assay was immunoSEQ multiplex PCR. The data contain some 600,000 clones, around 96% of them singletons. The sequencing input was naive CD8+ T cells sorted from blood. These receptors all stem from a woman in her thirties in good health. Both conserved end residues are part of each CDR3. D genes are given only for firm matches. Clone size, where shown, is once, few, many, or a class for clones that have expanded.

cdr3_nt: TGTGCCAGCAATACTGGGGGTAGCAATCAGCCCCAGCATTTT; cdr3_aa: CASNTGGSNQPQHF; v_call: TRBV12-1; d_call: NA; clone_size: NA; j_call: TRBJ1-5
cdr3_nt: TGTGCCAGCAGCTTAGTTGGGGAGGGCCAGGGCAATGAGCAGTTCTTC; cdr3_aa: CASSLVGEGQGNEQFF; v_call: TRBV7-6; d_call: TRBD2; clone_size: NA; j_call: TRBJ2-1
cdr3_nt: TGTGCCATCAGTACCGGGACTAGCGGGAGGTTCTACAATGAGCAGTTCTTC; cdr3_aa: CAISTGTSGRFYNEQFF; v_call: TRBV10-3; d_call: TRBD2; clone_size: NA; j_call: TRBJ2-1
cdr3_nt: TGTGCCAGCAGCTCCCTCACGGGACTGGGGTACAATGAGCAGTTCTTC; cdr3_aa: CASSSLTGLGYNEQFF; v_call: TRBV7-9; d_call: NA; clone_size: NA; j_call: TRBJ2-1
cdr3_nt: TGCGCCAGCAGCTCCAGACTAGCGGGAGGTCGGTACAATGAGCAGTTCTTC; cdr3_aa: CASSSRLAGGRYNEQFF; v_call: TRBV5-1; d_call: TRBD2; clone_size: NA; j_call: TRBJ2-1
cdr3_nt: TGTGCCAGCAGTTTATCGAGGGGGGCGCGGGCAGAGACCCAGTACTTC; cdr3_aa: CASSLSRGARAETQYF; v_call: TRBV27; d_call: NA; clone_size: NA; j_call: TRBJ2-5
cdr3_nt: TGTGCCAGCGCCGAGGGGATGGATCAGCCCCAGCATTTT; cdr3_aa: CASAEGMDQPQHF; v_call: TRBV5-8; d_call: NA; clone_size: NA; j_call: TRBJ1-5
cdr3_nt: TGTGCCAGCAGTAAGACAGAGACACTTTCCTACGAGCAGTACTTC; cdr3_aa: CASSKTETLSYEQYF; v_call: TRBV28; d_call: NA; clone_size: NA; j_call: TRBJ2-7
cdr3_nt: TGTGCCAGCAGTCCCACCAGAGGCCTAGCCAAAAACATTCAGTACTTC; cdr3_aa: CASSPTRGLAKNIQYF; v_call: TRBV28; d_call: NA; clone_size: NA; j_call: TRBJ2-4
cdr3_nt: TGTGCCAGCAGCTTTTGGGACAGGGCGAGTTACGAGCAGTACTTC; cdr3_aa: CASSFWDRASYEQYF; v_call: TRBV5-4; d_call: TRBD1; clone_size: once; j_call: TRBJ2-7
cdr3_nt: TGCGCCAGCAGCCCGGGGACCAGACAGGCCGCCGAGCAGTACTTC; cdr3_aa: CASSPGTRQAAEQYF; v_call: TRBV4-1; d_call: NA; clone_size: NA; j_call: TRBJ2-7
cdr3_nt: TGCGCCAGCAGCCGCGGACTAGGAAGCGAGCAGTACTTC; cdr3_aa: CASSRGLGSEQYF; v_call: TRBV4-1; d_call: TRBD2; clone_size: NA; j_call: TRBJ2-7
cdr3_nt: TGTGCCAGCAGCTTCAGTCCCGGGGATAACTATGGCTACACCTTC; cdr3_aa: CASSFSPGDNYGYTF; v_call: TRBV7-9; d_call: NA; clone_size: NA; j_call: TRBJ1-2
cdr3_nt: TGTGCCAGCAGCTGGGGCCAGGGGTTATCGGATACGCAGTATTTT; cdr3_aa: CASSWGQGLSDTQYF; v_call: TRBV7-9; d_call: NA; clone_size: NA; j_call: TRBJ2-3
cdr3_nt: TGTGCCAGCAGCGCGGACAGGGGCCGGAGTCCCTACAATGAGCAGTTCTTC; cdr3_aa: CASSADRGRSPYNEQFF; v_call: TRBV7-9; d_call: TRBD1; clone_size: NA; j_call: TRBJ2-1
cdr3_nt: TGTGCCAGCAGTGACTTGGGGAGAGAGCAGTTCTTC; cdr3_aa: CASSDLGREQFF; v_call: TRBV6-4; d_call: NA; clone_size: NA; j_call: TRBJ2-1
cdr3_nt: TGTGCCAGCATTCTGGCCGGGACAGGGTTCTATGGCTACACCTTC; cdr3_aa: CASILAGTGFYGYTF; v_call: TRBV27; d_call: TRBD1; clone_size: NA; j_call: TRBJ1-2
cdr3_nt: TGTGCCAGTAGTATCAGGGACAGCAATCAGCCCCAGCATTTT; cdr3_aa: CASSIRDSNQPQHF; v_call: TRBV19; d_call: NA; clone_size: NA; j_call: TRBJ1-5
cdr3_nt: TGTGCCAGTAGTATAGATCTGGGGGGTGCTTCGAACACCGGGGAGCTGTTTTTT; cdr3_aa: CASSIDLGGASNTGELFF; v_call: TRBV19; d_call: NA; clone_size: NA; j_call: TRBJ2-2
cdr3_nt: TGTGCCAGCAGCTTTGCAACACCGCCTAACACCGGGGAGCTGTTTTTT; cdr3_aa: CASSFATPPNTGELFF; v_call: TRBV12-1; d_call: NA; clone_size: NA; j_call: TRBJ2-2
cdr3_nt: TGTGCCAGCAGTGAGTCCCAAGAGACCCAGTACTTC; cdr3_aa: CASSESQETQYF; v_call: TRBV2; d_call: NA; clone_size: NA; j_call: TRBJ2-5
cdr3_nt: TGTGCCAGCAGTTACTGGGGGGCCAGAGGCGGAACTGAAGCTTTCTTT; cdr3_aa: CASSYWGARGGTEAFF; v_call: TRBV6-5; d_call: NA; clone_size: NA; j_call: TRBJ1-1
cdr3_nt: TGCGCCAGCAGCCCCCACAGCGGTAGCGGTAATGAGCAGTTCTTC; cdr3_aa: CASSPHSGSGNEQFF; v_call: TRBV4-1; d_call: NA; clone_size: NA; j_call: TRBJ2-1
cdr3_nt: TGTGCCAGCAGCCTTAATCTAGTGGTCGGGCCCGAGTATACGCAGTATTTT; cdr3_aa: CASSLNLVVGPEYTQYF; v_call: TRBV28; d_call: NA; clone_size: NA; j_call: TRBJ2-3
cdr3_nt: TGCGCCAGCAGCTTAGATGGGGCCGGTTACGAGCAGTACTTC; cdr3_aa: CASSLDGAGYEQYF; v_call: TRBV5-1; d_call: NA; clone_size: NA; j_call: TRBJ2-7
cdr3_nt: TGTGCCAGCAGCCCACTGGCCCGCAGATACGAGCAGTACTTC; cdr3_aa: CASSPLARRYEQYF; v_call: TRBV28; d_call: NA; clone_size: NA; j_call: TRBJ2-7
cdr3_nt: TGTGCCAGCAGTTCGGTTAAGGCCCTAAGCGCCTCTGGGGCCAACGTCCTGACTTTC; cdr3_aa: CASSSVKALSASGANVLTF; v_call: TRBV28; d_call: NA; clone_size: NA; j_call: TRBJ2-6
cdr3_nt: TGTGCCAGCAGTCAAAACACCGGGGGCTCCTATAATTCACCCCTCCACTTT; cdr3_aa: CASSQNTGGSYNSPLHF; v_call: TRBV2; d_call: NA; clone_size: NA; j_call: TRBJ1-6
cdr3_nt: TGTGCCAGCAGCGATGGGACAGGAGGCTCAGGAAACACCATATATTTT; cdr3_aa: CASSDGTGGSGNTIYF; v_call: TRBV9; d_call: TRBD1; clone_size: NA; j_call: TRBJ1-3
cdr3_nt: TGCGCCAGCAGCTTGCCAAAGACAGGGCCCTACGAGCAGTACTTC; cdr3_aa: CASSLPKTGPYEQYF; v_call: TRBV5-1; d_call: TRBD1; clone_size: NA; j_call: TRBJ2-7
cdr3_nt: TGTGCCAGTAGTATTGGCGAGAACACTGAAGCTTTCTTT; cdr3_aa: CASSIGENTEAFF; v_call: TRBV19; d_call: NA; clone_size: NA; j_call: TRBJ1-1
cdr3_nt: TGTGCCAGCAGCTTACTACCAGGGGACGAGCAGTACTTC; cdr3_aa: CASSLLPGDEQYF; v_call: TRBV7-9; d_call: NA; clone_size: NA; j_call: TRBJ2-7
cdr3_nt: TGTGCCAGCAGCCCACTAGCGGGAGTTCCCCACGAGCAGTACTTC; cdr3_aa: CASSPLAGVPHEQYF; v_call: TRBV11-2; d_call: TRBD2; clone_size: NA; j_call: TRBJ2-7
cdr3_nt: TGCAGCGTTGAGGGGGTAGCGGGAGGACCAACTAGCACAGATACGCAGTATTTT; cdr3_aa: CSVEGVAGGPTSTDTQYF; v_call: TRBV29-1; d_call: TRBD2; clone_size: once; j_call: TRBJ2-3
cdr3_nt: TGTGCCAGCACGGTAGCGGGAGGCTCCTACGAGCAGTACTTC; cdr3_aa: CASTVAGGSYEQYF; v_call: TRBV27; d_call: TRBD2; clone_size: NA; j_call: TRBJ2-7
cdr3_nt: TGTGCCAGCAGCGTCGGGACAGGGAACGAGCAGTACTTC; cdr3_aa: CASSVGTGNEQYF; v_call: TRBV7-9; d_call: TRBD1; clone_size: few; j_call: TRBJ2-7
cdr3_nt: TGTGCCAGCAGTTTCGGACCCCGGGCCGAGCAGTACTTC; cdr3_aa: CASSFGPRAEQYF; v_call: TRBV27; d_call: NA; clone_size: NA; j_call: TRBJ2-7
cdr3_nt: TGTGCCATCAGTGAGTCGGGGACCCGATTCGTCGATACGCAGTATTTT; cdr3_aa: CAISESGTRFVDTQYF; v_call: TRBV10-3; d_call: NA; clone_size: NA; j_call: TRBJ2-3
cdr3_nt: TGTGCCAGCATTCGAGGGACTAGCGGGAGGGCCTACGAGCAGTACTTC; cdr3_aa: CASIRGTSGRAYEQYF; v_call: TRBV2; d_call: TRBD2; clone_size: NA; j_call: TRBJ2-7
cdr3_nt: TGTGCCGGCGGCTCAAGCTCCTACAATGAGCAGTTCTTC; cdr3_aa: CAGGSSSYNEQFF; v_call: TRBV30; d_call: NA; clone_size: NA; j_call: TRBJ2-1
cdr3_nt: TGCAGCGTTCTACTAAACTACGAGCAGTACTTC; cdr3_aa: CSVLLNYEQYF; v_call: TRBV29-1; d_call: NA; clone_size: NA; j_call: TRBJ2-7
cdr3_nt: TGTGCCAGCAGCCAAGAGGCGGGCTACGAGCAGTACTTC; cdr3_aa: CASSQEAGYEQYF; v_call: TRBV4-2; d_call: NA; clone_size: NA; j_call: TRBJ2-7
cdr3_nt: TGTGCCAGCAGCTTGAGGGCTAGCGGGGGGGAGCCGGATACGCAGTATTTT; cdr3_aa: CASSLRASGGEPDTQYF; v_call: TRBV5-5; d_call: TRBD2; clone_size: NA; j_call: TRBJ2-3
cdr3_nt: TGCGCCAGCAGCCACTCCGGGACAGTCGGTTATGGCTACACCTTC; cdr3_aa: CASSHSGTVGYGYTF; v_call: TRBV4-1; d_call: TRBD1; clone_size: NA; j_call: TRBJ1-2
cdr3_nt: TGTGCCAGCAGCTTAGGTGGCGCTAGCACAGATACGCAGTATTTT; cdr3_aa: CASSLGGASTDTQYF; v_call: TRBV7-8; d_call: NA; clone_size: NA; j_call: TRBJ2-3
cdr3_nt: TGTGCCAGTAGTGAGGGGTCATACGAGCAGTACTTC; cdr3_aa: CASSEGSYEQYF; v_call: TRBV19; d_call: NA; clone_size: NA; j_call: TRBJ2-7